This T cell receptor beta chain was identified in a study of OX40 agonist ivuxolimab in advanced cancers. Overall study: Ivuxolimab, an agonist antibody against OX40 (CD134), was given to patients.

Regarding the study as a whole: Partial responders at 0.1-3.0 mg/kg had among the lowest clonal expansion.

As regards this clone: The antigen remains undetermined.

The germline gives CDR1 SGHTA, CDR2 FQGNSA. Trimming pared 4 bases from V and 0 bases from J, leaving 16 bases between. The CDR3 contains 16 residues. Data came from immunoSEQ multiplex PCR; TCRdb stores just in-frame clones and leaves some out. The sample contains about 84,000 clones, 94% of which appear only once. The sequencing here drew on CD4+ or CD8+ T cells sorted from blood, taken in a trial of the OX40 agonist ivuxolimab. The TCR was taken from an adult with an advanced solid tumor such as melanoma, head and neck, liver or kidney cancer. This chain joins TRBV7-2 and TRBJ2-7; possibly TRBD1 or TRBD2 for D (6 bases each). CDR3 protein: CASSSPVTGASYEQYF. The CDR3 DNA is TGTGCCAGCAGCTCCCCAGTCACGGGGGCCTCCTACGAGCAGTACTTC. Full variable domain (rest looked up from reference TRBV7-2 and TRBJ2-7): GAGVSQSPSNKVTEKGKDVELRCDPISGHTALYWYRQSLGQGLEFLIYFQGNSAPDKSGLPSDRFSAERTGGSVSTLTIQRTQQEDSAVYLCASSSPVTGASYEQYFGPGTRLTVT.